The 25 T cell receptor beta chains listed next were all sequenced from one sample in a study of CD8 T cells in ankylosing spondylitis. Overall study results and limits: Among TCR beta sequences, a motif of eight highly homologous variants appeared characteristic of ankylosing spondylitis blood.

These TCRs' antigens remain unknown. Each CDR3 protein gets one entry after TCRdb re-called the 5' RACE reads with MiXCR. This table holds roughly 670,000 distinct CDR3 sequences, roughly 20% found once. The material sequenced was blood, either unsorted or a sorted T cell fraction (not recorded which). All receptors come from a male donor with ankylosing spondylitis.

The V gene is TRBV7-6, the J gene TRBJ1-1; D not certain. The CDR3 runs 15 residues. Trimming pared 6 bases from V and 1 base from J, leaving 15 bases between. Germline V gives CDR1 SGHVS, CDR2 FNYEAQ. DNA of the CDR3: TGTGCCAGCAGTCAACGGTTGGCGGGGAACACTGAAGCTTTCTTT. It specifies CASSQRLAGNTEAFF.

This clonotype was observed a single time. The chain uses TRBV30 and TRBJ2-5; D may match TRBD1 or TRBD2 (5 bases each). CDR1 GTSNPN and CDR2 SVGIG come from the germline V gene (reference sequence). Trimming removed 4 bases at V and 4 bases at J, with 13 bases between. This CDR3 is built from 13 residues. CDR3 region: CAWTRDRGETQYF. CDR3 DNA: TGTGCCTGGACGAGGGACCGGGGAGAGACCCAGTACTTC.

In this sample, this clonotype turned up a few times. V gene TRBV11-1 combines with J gene TRBJ2-3; D unclear. The CDR3 contains 15 residues. With 3 bases removed from V and 2 bases from J, the gap between germline ends came to 12 bases. The germline CDR1 and CDR2 sequences are SGHAT and FQDESV (reference sequence). The CDR3 protein is CASSFPRSNTDTQYF. The CDR3 DNA reads TGTGCCAGCAGCTTTCCTCGATCAAACACAGATACGCAGTATTTT.

The gene calls are TRBV12-3 or TRBV12-4 and TRBJ2-1, with TRBD2 matching 10 bases. J gave up 5 bases and V 1 base, and 2 bases lay outside the gene matches. The CDR3 runs to 15 residues. The DNA for the CDR3 is TGTGCCAGCAGTTTAGAGCGGGAGGGCCACAATGAGCAGTTCTTC. It translates to CASSLEREGHNEQFF.

This clonotype was seen many times. The chain joins TRBV3-1 to TRBJ2-7; no reliable D call. Germline V lookup: CDR1 LGHDT, CDR2 YNNKEL (reference sequence). The CDR3 runs to 11 residues. V was pared by 2 bases and J by 6 bases, with 5 bases between. CDR3 protein: CASSQRSEQYF. Here the CDR3 DNA reads TGTGCCAGCAGCCAACGATCCGAGCAGTACTTC.

This clonotype occurred a few times. The DNA of the CDR3 is TGCGCCAGCAAGTTTGAATGGGACCAGAGCTCCTACAATGAGCAGTTCTTC. Protein sequence: CASKFEWDQSSYNEQFF. This chain links TRBV5-1 with TRBJ2-1; tentatively, D is TRBD1 or TRBD2 (5 bases each). The germline CDR1 and CDR2 sequences are SGHRS and YFSETQ. This CDR3 is built from 17 residues. Trimming took 6 bases from V and 0 from J, leaving 19 bases between them.

There are a few counts of this clonotype. This chain links TRBV25-1 with TRBJ2-3, with a tentative D call TRBD2 (5 bases). V was trimmed by 8 bases and J by 2 bases, leaving 11 bases between them. CDR3 length: 13 amino acids. The germline CDR1 and CDR2 sequences are MGHDK and SYGVNS. The CDR3 nucleotides are TGTGCCAGCGGAGGTCCTAACACAGATACGCAGTATTTT. It specifies CASGGPNTDTQYF.

Only a few counts were recorded for this clonotype. The chain joins TRBV12-3 or TRBV12-4 to TRBJ2-1; 11 nucleotides line up with TRBD2. J was trimmed by 5 bases and V by 10 bases; bases with no gene match: 4. The CDR3 covers 13 residues. CDR3 region: CATGTSGNNEQFF. The CDR3 DNA reads as TGTGCCACCGGGACTAGCGGAAACAATGAGCAGTTCTTC.

The chain couples TRBV18 to TRBJ2-3, with 16 bases identical to TRBD2. The germline V gene has CDR1 KGHSH and CDR2 LQKENI. This CDR3 contains 18 residues. V shed 3 bases and J 2 bases; nucleotides not matched to a gene: 5. CDR3 loop: CASSPGLAGGPTTDTQYF. For the CDR3, the DNA is TGTGCCAGCTCACCGGGACTAGCGGGAGGGCCTACCACAGATACGCAGTATTTT.

This sequence joins TRBV7-9 and TRBJ2-7, with 7 bases fitting TRBD1. CDR1 and CDR2 (germline): SEHNR, FQNEAQ (reference sequence). J lost 0 bases, V lost 2 bases, and 4 bases had no gene match. The CDR3 is 15 amino acids. The CDR3 loop is CASSLLGQSSYEQYF. The CDR3 nucleotides are TGTGCCAGCAGCTTACTGGGACAGAGCTCCTACGAGCAGTACTTC.

This clonotype came up a few times. The V call is TRBV9, the J call TRBJ1-5, with 7 bases identical to TRBD1. The ends lost 3 bases at V and 0 bases at J; junction bases unmatched: 3. CDR1 and CDR2 (germline): SGDLS, YYNGEE. The CDR3 loop spans 15 amino acids. CDR3 amino acids: CASSAGQNSNQPQHF. CDR3 DNA: TGTGCCAGCAGCGCGGGACAGAATAGCAATCAGCCCCAGCATTTT.

This clonotype was observed at least ten times. This chain connects TRBV20-1 to TRBJ2-5; no clear D. V was trimmed by 5 bases and J by 0 bases, leaving 13 bases between them. CDR1 is DFQATT, CDR2 SNEGSKA, per germline (reference sequence). The CDR3 is made up of 14 amino acids. CDR3 nucleotide sequence: TGCAGTGCTCTTGGGGAAGGGAACCAAGAGACCCAGTACTTC. It specifies CSALGEGNQETQYF.

This clonotype has only a few counts. The genes are TRBV2 and TRBJ2-3; the match to TRBD1 covers 11 bases. The junction had 11 bases not matched to a gene; V was cut back by 4 bases and J by 5 bases. The CDR3 covers 17 residues. Per the germline V gene, CDR1 is SNHLY and CDR2 is FYNNEI. DNA for the CDR3: TGTGCCAGCAGTGGAAGCTGGACAGGGGGCAGTAAAGATACGCAGTATTTT. Protein sequence: CASSGSWTGGSKDTQYF. Full variable domain (rest looked up from reference TRBV2 and TRBJ2-3): EPEVTQTPSHQVTQMGQEVILRCVPISNHLYFYWYRQILGQKVEFLVSFYNNEISEKSEIFDDQFSVERPDGSNFTLKIRSTKLEDSAMYFCASSGSWTGGSKDTQYFGPGTRLTVL.

This chain links TRBV12-3 or TRBV12-4 with TRBJ2-1; 8 bases match TRBD2. J lost 10 bases, V lost 6 bases, and 14 bases had no gene match. The CDR3 is 15 residues long. The chain's CDR3 is CASSHGRGGREEQFF. The DNA for the CDR3 is TGTGCCAGCAGCCACGGACGGGGGGGCCGGGAGGAGCAGTTCTTC.

Only a few counts were recorded for this clonotype. The chain combines TRBV20-1 with TRBJ1-1; TRBD1 is a possible D gene (5 bases). Germline-derived CDR1 and CDR2 are DFQATT and SNEGSKA (reference sequence). V lost 0 bases and J 5 bases, leaving 16 bases between the germline ends. There are 15 residues in the CDR3. Here the CDR3 DNA reads TGCAGTGCTAGAGATTTGGGCACAGGTGGAACTGAAGCTTTCTTT. Translated: CSARDLGTGGTEAFF.

This clonotype occurred many times. The rearrangement joins TRBV12-3 or TRBV12-4 to TRBJ2-5; D is perhaps TRBD1 (6 bases). The CDR3 is 14 residues long. With 1 base removed from V and 2 bases from J, the gap between germline ends came to 8 bases. The CDR3 region has the DNA TGTGCCAGCAGTTTAGGAGGGGGTCAAGAGACCCAGTACTTC. Protein product: CASSLGGGQETQYF.

This clonotype was observed a handful of times. The chain couples TRBV5-1 to TRBJ1-1; 8 nucleotides agree with TRBD1. The CDR3 loop spans 16 amino acids. The germline CDR1 and CDR2 sequences are SGHRS and YFSETQ. V gave up 5 bases and J gave up 1 base; unmatched junction bases: 10. The chain's CDR3 is CASSRPADRENTEAFF. The CDR3 nucleotides read TGCGCCAGCAGTCGCCCGGCGGACAGGGAGAACACTGAAGCTTTCTTT. The whole variable domain, filled in from reference TRBV5-1 and TRBJ1-1, reads KAGVTQTPRYLIKTRGQQVTLSCSPISGHRSVSWYQQTPGQGLQFLFEYFSETQRNKGNFPGRFSGRQFSNSRSEMNVSTLELGDSALYLCASSRPADRENTEAFFGQGTRLTVV.

The chain has TRBV9 and TRBJ1-4; the D is unclear. CDR3 length: 15 amino acids. The V end was cut by 0 bases, the J end by 4 bases, with 10 bases between. The germline CDR1 and CDR2 sequences are SGDLS and YYNGEE. The CDR3 protein is CASSVGAQINEKLFF. CDR3 bases: TGTGCCAGCAGCGTAGGCGCCCAGATTAATGAAAAACTGTTTTTT.

This clonotype turned up a few times. The chain carries TRBV11-2 and TRBJ2-5; D is perhaps TRBD1 (6 bases). Germline V gene lookup returns CDR1 SGHAT and CDR2 FQNNGV. The V and J ends lost 0 bases and 8 bases respectively, with 7 bases between them. The CDR3 sequence is 12 residues long. This chain's CDR3 is CASSLDGTTQYF. The CDR3, as DNA: TGTGCCAGCAGCTTAGATGGGACAACCCAGTACTTC.

CDR3 DNA: TGTGCCAGCAGCCCCACTGACTTTGAGCAGTTCTTC. Translated: CASSPTDFEQFF. This chain links TRBV11-2 with TRBJ2-1; D is uncertain. V was trimmed by 5 bases and J by 9 bases, leaving 11 bases between them. This CDR3 region has 12 residues. Germline V gives CDR1 SGHAT, CDR2 FQNNGV.

Only a few counts were recorded for this clonotype. The chain has TRBV20-1 and TRBJ2-3; perhaps D is TRBD1 or TRBD2 (5 bases each). V lost 4 bases and J lost 2, with 16 bases in between. The CDR3 spans 15 residues. Looked up from germline, CDR1 is DFQATT and CDR2 is SNEGSKA (reference sequence). CDR3 residues: CSATPGPYLTDTQYF. The CDR3 DNA reads as TGCAGTGCTACTCCGGGACCCTATCTCACAGATACGCAGTATTTT.

This rearrangement joins TRBV21-1 to TRBJ1-3; the table assigns TRBD1, which was not confirmed against the DNA. TRBV21-1 has pseudogene status. The CDR3 extends over 15 amino acids. In DNA form, the CDR3 reads TGTGCCAGCAGCGCCCGGGACAGCTCTGGAAACACCATATATTTT. Protein sequence: CASSARDSSGNTIYF.

In this sample, this clonotype turned up a few times. This chain links TRBV29-1 with TRBJ2-1; TRBD2 matches at 11 bases. Germline values: CDR1 SQVTM, CDR2 ANQGSEA. This CDR3 is 15 amino acids long. The ends lost 1 base at V and 8 bases at J; junction bases unmatched: 7. The CDR3 reads CSVEGLAGTDDEQFF. CDR3 sequence (DNA): TGCAGCGTTGAAGGACTAGCGGGGACGGACGATGAGCAGTTCTTC.

The table lists this clonotype with a few counts. The genes are TRBV5-5 and TRBJ1-5, with D maybe TRBD1 (6 bases). The V end was cut by 4 bases, the J end by 6 bases, with 17 bases between. This CDR3 comprises 15 residues. From germline, CDR1 is SGHKS and CDR2 YYEKEE (reference sequence). The CDR3 DNA reads as TGTGCCAGCAGCCCCGTAGCAGGGGTGGGTCAGCCCCAGCATTTT. Its protein is CASSPVAGVGQPQHF.

The chain combines TRBV24-1 with TRBJ2-7, with 9 positions matching TRBD1. Germline V gene lookup returns CDR1 KGHDR and CDR2 SFDVKD. With V trimmed by 3 bases and J by 3 bases, 5 bases remained unmatched. This CDR3 is 15 amino acids long. The CDR3 region is CATSDTGQGGYEQYF. In DNA form, the CDR3 reads TGTGCCACCAGTGATACGGGACAGGGAGGCTACGAGCAGTACTTC.